Listed here are 7 T cell receptor beta chains from one sample, sequenced in a study of blood T cell repertoires in COVID-19. Clones were read by immunoSEQ multiplex PCR, and TCRdb kept only the in-frame ones, dropping some. The table records just under 150,000 clones, approximately 84% of them present only once. Sequencing input: peripheral blood. These receptors were collected from a human donor with acute or convalescent COVID-19. The donor label of this sample is uncertain.

The rearrangement links TRBV18 to TRBJ2-7, with 8 bases matching TRBD2. CDR3 size: 14 residues. With V trimmed by 3 bases and J by 2 bases, 3 bases remained unmatched. The V gene's germline CDR1 is KGHSH and CDR2 LQKENI. The CDR3, as DNA: TGTGCCAGCTCACCTACTAGCGGTACCTACGAGCAGTACGTC. Amino acids: CASSPTSGTYEQYV.

V gene TRBV9 combines with J gene TRBJ1-1, with 8 bases fitting TRBD1. In germline, CDR1 is SGDLS, CDR2 YYNGEE. The CDR3 covers 13 residues. The ends lost 4 bases at V and 4 bases at J; junction bases unmatched: 3. CDR3 residues: CASSLTGATEAFF. CDR3 in DNA: TGTGCCAGCAGCCTGACAGGGGCCACTGAAGCTTTCTTT.

This chain joins TRBV11-2 and TRBJ2-2; TRBD1 matches at 8 bases. The CDR3 spans 15 residues. The germline gives CDR1 SGHAT, CDR2 FQNNGV. V was clipped by 3 bases and J by 4 bases; unmatched bases: 4. CDR3 nucleotide sequence: TGTGCCAGCAGCTTGACAGGGGAAGTCACCGGGGAGCTGTTTTTT. Encoded protein: CASSLTGEVTGELFF.

The chain links TRBV7-2 to TRBJ1-1; 8 nucleotides match TRBD1. This CDR3 has 14 amino acids. Germline CDR1 SGHTA, CDR2 FQGNSA. The V gene end was trimmed by 6 bases and the J gene end by 4 bases; junction bases not matched to a gene: 7. The DNA for the CDR3 is TGTGCCAGCAGATTGACAGGGGCGGTCACTGAAGCTTTCTTT. As protein: CASRLTGAVTEAFF.

V usage is TRBV12-3 or TRBV12-4 and J usage is TRBJ2-3; no definite D call. V dropped 2 bases and J dropped 4 bases, with 4 bases sitting between them. This CDR3 spans 12 amino acids. The CDR3 DNA is TGTGCCAGCAGTTTACGTTCAGATACGCAGTATTTT. As protein: CASSLRSDTQYF.

J is TRBJ1-1 and V is TRBV7-2, with TRBD1 identical over 9 bases. Losses at the gene ends were 3 bases for V and 5 bases for J; bases not matched to a gene: 4. In germline, CDR1 is SGHTA, CDR2 FQGNSA. This CDR3 has 14 residues. CDR3 sequence: CASSFTGGRTEAFF. The CDR3 DNA is TGTGCCAGCAGCTTTACAGGGGGCAGGACTGAAGCTTTCTTT. The full variable domain, in which reference TRBV7-2 and TRBJ1-1 provide the parts outside the CDR3, is GAGVSQSPSNKVTEKGKDVELRCDPISGHTALYWYRQSLGQGLEFLIYFQGNSAPDKSGLPSDRFSAERTGGSVSTLTIQRTQQEDSAVYLCASSFTGGRTEAFFGQGTRLTVV.

This sequence joins TRBV9 and TRBJ2-2; TRBD2 might be the D (5 bases). The CDR3 consists of 15 residues. The germline V gene encodes CDR1 SGDLS and CDR2 YYNGEE. Trimming removed 6 bases at V and 1 base at J, with 13 bases between. DNA of the CDR3: TGTGCCAGCAACGGGATTGGGAGGAACACCGGGGAGCTGTTTTTT. Its translation: CASNGIGRNTGELFF. The whole variable domain, remainder taken from reference TRBV9 and TRBJ2-2, is DSGVTQTPKHLITATGQRVTLRCSPRSGDLSVYWYQQSLDQGLQFLIQYYNGEERAKGNILERFSAQQFPDLHSELNLSSLELGDSALYFCASNGIGRNTGELFFGEGSRLTVL.